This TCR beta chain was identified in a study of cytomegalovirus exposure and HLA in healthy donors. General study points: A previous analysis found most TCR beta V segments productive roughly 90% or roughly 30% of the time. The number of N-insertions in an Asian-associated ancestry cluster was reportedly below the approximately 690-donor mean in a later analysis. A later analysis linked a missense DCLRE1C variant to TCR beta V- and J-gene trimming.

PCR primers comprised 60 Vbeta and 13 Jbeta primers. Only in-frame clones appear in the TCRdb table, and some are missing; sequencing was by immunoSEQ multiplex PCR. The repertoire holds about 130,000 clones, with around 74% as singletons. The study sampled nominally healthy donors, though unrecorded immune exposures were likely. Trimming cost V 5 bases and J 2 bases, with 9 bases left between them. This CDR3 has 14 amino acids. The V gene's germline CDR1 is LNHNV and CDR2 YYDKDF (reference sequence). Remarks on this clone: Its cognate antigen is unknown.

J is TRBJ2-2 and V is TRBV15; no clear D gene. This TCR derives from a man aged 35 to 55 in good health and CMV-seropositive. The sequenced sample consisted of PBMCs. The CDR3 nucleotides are TGTGCCACCAGCGTCTCCTTTAACACCGGGGAGCTGTTTTTT. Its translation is CATSVSFNTGELFF.